This T cell receptor beta chain was retrieved from a study of shared clonotypes between healthy human individuals. At the level of the study: CD4 naive cells filled three plates per donor, CD4 memory three, CD8 naive two and CD8 memory one.

General study results and limits: Among a handful of donors, about 4.6% of naive CD4 clonotypes were found in common. Non-shared clonotypes had lower generation probabilities than clonotypes shared by all four sorted-subset donors.

This clone was seen a few times. Its target is unknown. Generated by immunoSEQ multiplex PCR, the TCRdb table keeps only in-frame clones and is missing some. The sample includes millions of clones, roughly 92% of them seen just once. Germline CDR1 is KGHSH and CDR2 is LQKENI. V gave up 6 bases and J gave up 0 bases, with 20 bases separating them. The CDR3 is made up of 18 amino acids. The sequence was collected from a man between 18 and 35 years old in good health. Specimen: naive CD4+ T cells sorted from blood. Indicated subset: CD45RA+ positively selected. The chain uses TRBV18 and TRBJ2-2, with D perhaps matching TRBD2 (6 bases). The CDR3 loop reads CASSRQQLAGTNTGELFF. In nucleotides, the CDR3 is TGTGCCAGCTCTCGCCAACAACTAGCAGGCACGAACACCGGGGAGCTGTTTTTT.